Listed below are T cell receptor beta chains from one sample, sequenced in a study of T cell repertoires in aging, cancer and after chemotherapy. In TCRdb, the multiplex PCR reads were re-called with MiXCR into one record per CDR3 protein. Of about 5,100 distinct CDR3 sequences in the sample, roughly 26% were seen once. The sequenced sample was blood. These receptors originate from a human donor with a solid tumor. CDR3s include the opening cysteine and the closing phenylalanine or tryptophan. The D gene is left open where the match is weak. Expanded clones get a size class; other rows say once, few or many, or leave the size out.

>12|TRBV6-5|NA|TRBJ1-2|medium-sized
CASRRVPYGYTF
TGTGCCAGCAGAAGGGTCCCCTATGGCTACACCTTC
>14|TRBV4-2|NA|TRBJ2-5|once
CASSLASAQETQYF
TGCGCCAGCAGCCTTGCTAGCGCACAAGAGACCCAGTACTTC
>17|TRBV18|NA|TRBJ2-7|few
CASSPRPVNTGTYEQYF
TGTGCCAGCTCACCACGCCCAGTAAATACGGGAACCTACGAGCAGTACTTC
>14|TRBV4-2|NA|TRBJ2-7|NA
CASSQDTDSYEQYF
TGCGCCAGCAGCCAAGATACAGACTCCTACGAGCAGTACTTC
>15|TRBV19|NA|TRBJ1-4|NA
CASSISQGIDEKLFF
TGTGCCAGTAGTATTTCACAGGGTATAGATGAAAAACTGTTTTTT
>16|TRBV30|NA|TRBJ2-7|few
CAWSSPGGTPSGEQYF
TGTGCCTGGAGTTCCCCCGGGGGTACGCCCTCTGGAGAGCAGTACTTC
>15|TRBV5-6|TRBD1|TRBJ1-2|NA
CASSRRTNRGPGYTF
TGTGCCAGCAGCCGACGGACCAACAGGGGCCCTGGCTACACCTTC
>10|TRBV29-1|NA|TRBJ2-7|medium-sized
CSAFSREQYF
TGCAGCGCCTTCTCCCGCGAGCAGTACTTC
>19|TRBV11-2|TRBD2|TRBJ2-1|NA
CASSLGRKVAGGSYNEQFF
TGTGCCAGCAGCTTAGGGAGAAAGGTGGCGGGGGGGTCCTACAATGAGCAGTTCTTC
>15|TRBV20-1|NA|TRBJ2-1|few
CSARDRPGQGNEQFF
TGCAGTGCTAGAGATCGGCCTGGGCAAGGCAATGAGCAGTTCTTC
>15|TRBV7-3|TRBD1|TRBJ2-1|medium-sized
CASSAIQGAGNEQFF
TGTGCCAGCAGCGCCATACAGGGGGCGGGAAATGAGCAGTTCTTC
>13|TRBV28|NA|TRBJ1-2|NA
CASSLTANYGYTF
TGTGCCAGCAGTTTAACAGCTAACTATGGCTACACCTTC
>15|TRBV7-9|NA|TRBJ1-4|few
CASSSTGLVGEKLFF
TGTGCCAGCAGCTCTACGGGATTAGTGGGTGAAAAACTGTTTTTT
>15|TRBV6-5|TRBD1|TRBJ1-6|few
CASSSRQGFLSPLHF
TGTGCCAGCAGTTCGCGACAGGGTTTTCTTTCACCCCTCCACTTT
>17|TRBV24-1|TRBD2|TRBJ2-1|NA
CATANRLAGKSYNEQFF
TGTGCCACCGCTAATCGACTAGCGGGGAAGTCCTACAATGAGCAGTTCTTC
>17|TRBV4-2|TRBD2|TRBJ2-1|NA
CASSQEVAGLAIYEQFF
TGTGCCAGCAGCCAAGAGGTGGCCGGACTAGCGATATATGAGCAGTTCTTC
>14|TRBV19|NA|TRBJ1-2|NA
CASRPAGVNYGYTF
TGTGCCAGCCGGCCGGCCGGGGTTAACTATGGCTACACCTTC
>14|TRBV5-1|NA|TRBJ1-4|NA
CASSLRATNEKLFF
TGCGCCAGCAGCTTGAGGGCAACTAATGAAAAACTGTTTTTT
>15|TRBV14|NA|TRBJ2-5|NA
CASSPRTGFQETQYF
TGTGCCAGCTCGCCCCGGACGGGATTTCAAGAGACCCAGTACTTC
>13|TRBV7-9|TRBD1|TRBJ2-7|NA
CASRLGQNYEQYF
TGTGCCAGCAGGCTGGGACAGAACTACGAGCAGTACTTC
>15|TRBV10-3|TRBD1|TRBJ1-1|NA
CAISELGQGNTEAFF
TGTGCCATCAGTGAGTTGGGACAGGGGAACACTGAAGCTTTCTTT
>13|TRBV5-1|NA|TRBJ2-2|NA
CARSLSHTGELFF
TGTGCCAGAAGCCTATCGCACACCGGGGAGCTGTTTTTT
>13|TRBV4-1|NA|TRBJ2-4|few
CASSPEMENIQYF
TGCGCCAGCAGCCCTGAGATGGAAAACATTCAGTACTTC
>13|TRBV7-9|NA|TRBJ1-2|few
CASSLDAGHGYTF
TGTGCCAGCAGCTTAGACGCAGGGCACGGCTACACCTTC